The rows below give T cell receptor beta chains drawn from one sample of a study of blood T cell repertoires in COVID-19. The table came from immunoSEQ multiplex PCR; TCRdb's copy has only in-frame clones and leaves some out. This sample has 300,000 to 450,000 clones, with 70% to 90% found just once. Input material: PBMCs or T cells enriched from blood (not recorded which). All receptors come from a man aged 25-40 years who had recovered from COVID-19. Each CDR3 is given with its conserved first and last residue. Each record gives: clone size, V gene, D gene, CDR3 length, J gene, CDR3 protein, CDR3 DNA. D genes are given only for firm matches. Expanded clones get a size class; other rows say once, few or many, or leave the size out.

NA	TRBV6-5	NA	16	TRBJ2-7	CASSYPRDSRSYEQYF	TGTGCCAGCAGTTACCCCCGAGACAGCCGTTCCTACGAGCAGTACTTC
once	TRBV4-1	NA	14	TRBJ1-4	CASSFTGQDEKLFF	TGCGCCAGCAGCTTCACAGGGCAGGACGAAAAACTGTTTTTT
NA	TRBV6-1	TRBD1	14	TRBJ2-3	CASSDKGGADTQYF	TGTGCCAGCAGTGATAAAGGGGGCGCAGATACGCAGTATTTT
NA	TRBV4-1	NA	16	TRBJ1-5	CASSQEGGAGNQPQHF	TGCGCCAGCAGCCAAGAAGGAGGGGCCGGCAATCAGCCCCAGCATTTT
NA	TRBV5-1	NA	16	TRBJ1-1	CASSFREFGMNTEAFF	TGCGCCAGCAGCTTTCGAGAGTTTGGTATGAACACTGAAGCTTTCTTT
NA	TRBV4-3	NA	15	TRBJ1-1	CASSQGTLQGAEAFF	TGCGCCAGCAGCCAAGGAACCTTACAGGGAGCCGAAGCTTTCTTT
NA	TRBV29-1	NA	11	TRBJ1-2	CSVEALYGYTF	TGCAGCGTTGAGGCCCTCTATGGCTACACCTTC
NA	TRBV11-2	NA	11	TRBJ2-7	CASSSYYEQYF	TGTGCCAGCAGCTCTTACTACGAGCAGTACTTC
NA	TRBV19	NA	14	TRBJ1-1	CASSTTGTPKEAFF	TGTGCCAGTAGTACGACCGGGACACCAAAGGAAGCTTTCTTT
NA	TRBV19	TRBD2	16	TRBJ2-3	CASSSNRRGATDTQYF	TGTGCCAGTAGTTCGAACAGGCGGGGGGCCACAGATACGCAGTATTTT
NA	TRBV28	NA	16	TRBJ1-5	CASSFWGLGGNQPQHF	TGTGCCAGCAGTTTTTGGGGGCTCGGAGGCAATCAGCCCCAGCATTTT
few	TRBV3-1/TRBV3-2	TRBD1	13	TRBJ1-4	CASSQDQGDKLFF	TGTGCCAGCAGCCAAGATCAGGGGGATAAACTGTTTTTT
NA	TRBV29-1	NA	11	TRBJ1-2	CSVLFSYGYTF	TGCAGCGTTCTGTTCTCCTATGGCTACACCTTC
NA	TRBV7-8	NA	17	TRBJ1-3	CASSLPRTVRSGNTIYF	TGTGCCAGCAGCTTACCTAGGACAGTTCGCTCTGGAAACACCATATATTTT
NA	TRBV15	NA	13	TRBJ1-2	CATSSKDFYGYTF	TGTGCCACCAGCAGTAAGGACTTCTATGGCTACACCTTC
few	TRBV19	NA	14	TRBJ1-3	CASSMSGAGNTIYF	TGTGCCAGTAGTATGTCCGGGGCTGGAAACACCATATATTTT
once	TRBV19	TRBD1	14	TRBJ1-2	CASQPQGATHGYTF	TGTGCCAGTCAACCCCAGGGGGCGACACATGGCTACACCTTC
NA	TRBV28	NA	16	TRBJ2-5	CASSFLPTEYQETQYF	TGTGCCAGCAGTTTCTTACCGACAGAGTACCAAGAGACCCAGTACTTC
NA	TRBV6-5	NA	12	TRBJ2-1	CASSSLGVEQFF	TGTGCCAGCAGTTCCCTCGGGGTTGAGCAGTTCTTC
NA	TRBV7-9	NA	13	TRBJ2-7	CASSPGGSYEQYF	TGTGCCAGCAGCCCAGGGGGGTCCTACGAGCAGTACTTC
NA	TRBV6-2/TRBV6-3	NA	15	TRBJ2-1	CASSFRGASRNEQFF	TGTGCCAGCAGTTTTCGCGGGGCCTCTCGCAATGAGCAGTTCTTC
NA	TRBV18	TRBD1	15	TRBJ1-1	CASSQPGTENTEAFF	TGTGCCAGCTCACAACCCGGGACAGAGAACACTGAAGCTTTCTTT
once	TRBV9	NA	13	TRBJ1-1	CASSVEGNTEAFF	TGTGCCAGCAGCGTAGAGGGGAACACTGAGGCTTTCTTT
NA	TRBV7-2	NA	16	TRBJ1-3	CASSTLTGFSGNTIYF	TGTGCCAGCAGCACCCTGACAGGTTTCTCTGGAAACACCATATATTTT
NA	TRBV27	TRBD1	14	TRBJ1-2	CASSPTGANYGYTF	TGTGCCAGCAGTCCTACAGGGGCCAACTATGGCTACACCTTC
NA	TRBV7-2	TRBD2	15	TRBJ2-5	CASSLVAGGRGTQYF	TGTGCCAGCAGCTTAGTGGCGGGGGGCCGGGGTACCCAGTACTTC
many	TRBV6-2/TRBV6-3	TRBD1	16	TRBJ1-2	CASSSRTGGDWYGYTF	TGTGCCAGCAGTTCCCGGACAGGGGGCGACTGGTATGGCTACACCTTC
NA	TRBV5-4	NA	13	TRBJ2-7	CASSSRQEYEQYF	TGTGCCAGCAGTAGCCGACAGGAGTACGAGCAGTACTTC
once	TRBV19	NA	16	TRBJ2-7	CASSPHKAGYPYEQYF	TGTGCCAGTAGTCCCCATAAGGCAGGGTACCCCTACGAGCAGTACTTC
NA	TRBV9	TRBD1	13	TRBJ1-5	CASSVDGTGPQHF	TGTGCCAGCAGCGTAGATGGGACAGGGCCCCAGCATTTT
NA	TRBV5-1	TRBD1	15	TRBJ1-4	CASSLAGQGYEKLFF	TGCGCCAGCAGCTTGGCGGGACAGGGGTACGAAAAACTGTTTTTT
few	TRBV2	TRBD1	13	TRBJ1-1	CASSLQGATEAFF	TGTGCCAGCAGTTTACAGGGGGCCACTGAAGCTTTCTTT
NA	TRBV7-9	TRBD1	16	TRBJ2-3	CASSYPRGTSTDTQYF	TGTGCCAGCAGCTACCCCAGGGGGACCAGCACAGATACGCAGTATTTT
once	TRBV3-1/TRBV3-2	NA	17	TRBJ1-3	CASSQEVYIGIGDTIYF	TGTGCCAGCAGCCAAGAAGTTTACATCGGGATTGGCGACACCATATATTTT
NA	TRBV6-1	TRBD1	16	TRBJ2-7	CASSEYRGVNPYEQYF	TGTGCCAGCAGTGAATACAGGGGGGTTAACCCCTACGAGCAGTACTTC
NA	TRBV18	NA	19	TRBJ1-6	CASSPIRQVPSSYNSPLHF	TGTGCCAGCTCACCGATAAGACAAGTCCCGAGCTCCTATAATTCACCCCTCCACTTT
NA	TRBV5-1	TRBD1	14	TRBJ2-5	CASSRWGQQETQYF	TGCGCCAGCAGCCGTTGGGGACAGCAAGAGACCCAGTACTTC
NA	TRBV6-1	TRBD1	14	TRBJ1-1	CASSEGPGGTEAFF	TGTGCCAGCAGTGAAGGCCCAGGGGGCACTGAAGCTTTCTTT
NA	TRBV7-9	TRBD1	18	TRBJ1-2	CASSFRGGTGAPSYGYTF	TGTGCCAGCAGCTTCAGGGGCGGGACAGGGGCACCCTCCTATGGCTACACCTTC
NA	TRBV3-1/TRBV3-2	TRBD2	17	TRBJ2-1	CASSQEGSGGSYNEQFF	TGTGCCAGCAGCCAAGAGGGTAGCGGGGGCTCCTACAATGAGCAGTTCTTC